These 3 T cell receptor beta chains came from one sample sequenced in a study of blood T cell repertoires in COVID-19. Method: immunoSEQ multiplex PCR; TCRdb's copy keeps in-frame clones and lacks some. The data show 240,000 or so clones, less than 90% seen once. The source material was peripheral blood. The receptors stem from a man aged 55 to 70 with acute or convalescent COVID-19.

The chain employs TRBV19 and TRBJ2-3; 13 nucleotides line up with TRBD2. The CDR3 totals 16 residues. The germline CDR1 and CDR2 sequences are LNHDA and SQIVND (reference sequence). The J segment lost 6 bases and the V segment lost 6 bases, leaving 9 bases of the junction unmatched. The CDR3 DNA is TGTGCCAGTAGAACCGGACTAGCGGGAGAGTTGGATACGCAGTATTTT. Protein: CASRTGLAGELDTQYF.

This chain uses TRBV24-1 with TRBJ2-1; 10 nucleotides line up with TRBD2. The CDR3 is 16 amino acids. From germline, CDR1 is KGHDR and CDR2 SFDVKD. V trimming: 5 bases; J trimming: 1 base; junction bases outside the gene matches: 4. The CDR3 coding sequence is TGTGCCACCAGTGGGCTAGCGGGAGTGTCCTACAATGAGCAGTTCTTC. Amino acid sequence: CATSGLAGVSYNEQFF.

The CDR3 nucleotides read TGTGCCAGCAGTTACGGACAGGGGGCGGAGACCCAGTACTTC. Translating it yields CASSYGQGAETQYF. The chain is built from TRBV6-5 and TRBJ2-5, with 11 bases matching TRBD1. In germline, CDR1 is MNHEY, CDR2 SVGAGI. V shed 2 bases and J 5 bases; nucleotides not matched to a gene: 1. There are 14 residues in the CDR3.